These 16 T cell receptor beta chains were all obtained from the same sample, sequenced in a study of T cell repertoires in cytomegalovirus infection. Each CDR3 protein gets one entry after TCRdb re-called the reads with MiXCR. The data contain fewer than 550,000 distinct CDR3 sequences, around 10% of them singletons. Sequenced: PBMCs. The receptors originated from a human donor in good health (CMV status not recorded). Some clones in this sample may be carry-over from other donors' samples.

This clonotype was counted at least ten times. The chain is built from TRBV19 and TRBJ2-5; no definite D call. This CDR3 is 15 amino acids long. Trimming pared 6 bases from V and 2 bases from J, leaving 16 bases between. Germline CDR1 LNHDA, CDR2 SQIVND (reference sequence). The CDR3 reads CASSKSGVSQETQYF. CDR3 bases: TGTGCCAGTAGCAAAAGTGGTGTCAGTCAAGAGACCCAGTACTTC.

The chain employs TRBV2 and TRBJ1-4; 8 bases line up with TRBD1. V lost 5 bases and J lost 3; bases outside the gene matches: 8. In germline, CDR1 is SNHLY, CDR2 FYNNEI. The CDR3 has 16 residues. The DNA for the CDR3 is TGTGCCAGCAGTCAAGAGGGGACAGGAGCTAATGAAAAACTGTTTTTT. This codes for CASSQEGTGANEKLFF.

This clonotype was found many times. The J gene is TRBJ2-7, the V gene TRBV5-6; D unclear. Trimming pared 5 bases from V and 2 bases from J, leaving 23 bases between. This CDR3 comprises 17 residues. Per the germline V gene, CDR1 is SGHDT and CDR2 is YYEEEE. CDR3: CASRPSLGLEPTYEQYF. The CDR3 nucleotides read TGTGCCAGCAGACCGTCCCTAGGGTTAGAACCGACCTACGAGCAGTACTTC.

This clonotype has at least ten counts. The V and J genes are TRBV6-6 and TRBJ1-1; D not certain. CDR1 is MNHNY and CDR2 is SVGAGI in the germline V gene (reference sequence). This CDR3 comprises 13 residues. V dropped 8 bases and J dropped 0 bases, with 10 bases sitting between them. CDR3 protein: CASSPLMNTEAFF. CDR3 nucleotide sequence: TGTGCCAGCTCCCCCCTCATGAACACTGAAGCTTTCTTT.

In its sample, this clonotype was seen many times. This sequence joins TRBV7-8 and TRBJ2-5; tentatively, D is TRBD1 or TRBD2 (5 bases each). The CDR3 contains 14 residues. Trimming pared 3 bases from V and 4 bases from J, leaving 12 bases between. In germline, CDR1 is SGHVS, CDR2 FQNEAQ. In DNA, the CDR3 is TGTGCCAGCAGCTTCGAAGGGGCGGGAGAGACCCAGTACTTC. This encodes CASSFEGAGETQYF.

This clonotype was recorded at least ten times. The rearrangement joins TRBV7-2 to TRBJ2-2; 7 bases are a match to TRBD1. This CDR3 has 16 amino acids. The J segment lost 6 bases and the V segment lost 1 base, leaving 8 bases of the junction unmatched. Germline loops: CDR1 SGHTA, CDR2 FQGNSA. The CDR3 here is CASSLVGGADAGELFF. CDR3 coding DNA: TGTGCCAGCAGCTTAGTAGGGGGCGCGGATGCCGGGGAGCTGTTTTTT.

This clonotype was counted at least ten times. V and J are TRBV19 and TRBJ1-2; D possibly corresponds to TRBD1 (6 bases). The CDR3 contains 15 residues. Per germline, CDR1 LNHDA and CDR2 SQIVND (reference sequence). Trimming pared 5 bases from V and 4 bases from J, leaving 17 bases between. The CDR3 DNA follows: TGTGCCAGTAGTCTCGGACAGAGGGTTAGCTATGGCTACACCTTC. As protein: CASSLGQRVSYGYTF.

This clonotype was counted ten times or more. The chain joins TRBV6-2 or TRBV6-3 to TRBJ1-1; D ambiguous. V lost 0 bases to trimming and J lost 0 bases, with 2 bases between them. CDR3 length: 13 residues. Germline assignment: CDR1 MNHEY and CDR2 SVGEGT. The CDR3 region is CASSYSLNTEAFF. CDR3 in DNA: TGTGCCAGCAGTTACTCGCTGAACACTGAAGCTTTCTTT.

This clonotype was counted many times. The V and J genes are TRBV6-1 and TRBJ1-5; D uncertain. Germline V gene sequence: CDR1 MNHNS, CDR2 SASEGT. CDR3 length: 13 residues. With 2 bases removed from V and 4 bases from J, the gap between germline ends came to 6 bases. The CDR3 nucleotides are TGTGCCAGCAGTGAAAAGGGAAATCAGCCCCAGCATTTT. This gives the protein CASSEKGNQPQHF.

This chain uses TRBV7-2 with TRBJ1-1; TRBD1 is a possible D gene (6 bases). Trimming shortened V by 6 bases and J by 9 bases, and 17 bases separated the two germline ends. Germline lookup yields CDR1 SGHTA and CDR2 FQGNSA. This CDR3 region has 13 residues. The CDR3 reads CASSHGTNRQAFF. The CDR3 coding sequence is TGTGCCAGCAGTCATGGGACAAATCGTCAAGCTTTCTTT.

This clonotype was counted at least ten times. The chain joins TRBV7-9 to TRBJ2-6, with TRBD1 identical over 7 bases. Germline V gene lookup returns CDR1 SEHNR and CDR2 FQNEAQ (reference sequence). The CDR3 contains 18 residues. The ends lost 5 bases at V and 0 bases at J; junction bases unmatched: 10. The CDR3 region is CASSQQGRKGSGANVLTF. The CDR3 DNA follows: TGTGCCAGCAGCCAACAGGGGCGGAAGGGCTCTGGGGCCAACGTCCTGACTTTC. The full variable domain, its missing parts supplied by reference TRBV7-9 and TRBJ2-6, is DTGVSQNPRHKITKRGQNVTFRCDPISEHNRLYWYRQTLGQGPEFLTYFQNEAQLEKSRLLSDRFSAERPKGSFSTLEIQRTEQGDSAMYLCASSQQGRKGSGANVLTFGAGSRLTVL.

In this sample, this clonotype turned up many times. The V gene is TRBV7-2, the J gene TRBJ1-6; a weak D match, TRBD1 (6 bases). The germline V gene encodes CDR1 SGHTA and CDR2 FQGNSA. The CDR3 has 13 residues. V was trimmed by 2 bases and J by 10 bases, leaving 9 bases between them. The CDR3 region has the DNA TGTGCCAGCAGCTTAACAGGGATCTCACCCCTCCACTTT. It codes for CASSLTGISPLHF.

The sample holds many counts of this clonotype. V gene TRBV6-1 combines with J gene TRBJ2-3, with 7 bases lining up with TRBD1. CDR3 length: 14 amino acids. Germline V lookup: CDR1 MNHNS, CDR2 SASEGT. With 6 bases clipped from V and 5 bases from J, the junction kept 8 bases outside the gene matches. The DNA of the CDR3 is TGTGCCAGCAGAACGACAGGGATCCTAGATACGCAGTATTTT. This encodes CASRTTGILDTQYF.

The V gene is TRBV24-1, the J gene TRBJ2-3; the match to TRBD2 covers 7 bases. CDR3 length: 16 amino acids. CDR1 and CDR2 from the germline V gene are KGHDR and SFDVKD. V trimming: 0 bases; J trimming: 7 bases; junction bases outside the gene matches: 9. The CDR3: CATSDLQGAGDYTQYF. CDR3 nucleotides: TGTGCCACCAGTGATTTGCAAGGCGCGGGAGACTATACGCAGTATTTT.

There are many counts of this clonotype. The rearrangement links TRBV4-1 to TRBJ2-5; D uncertain. CDR1 and CDR2 (germline): MGHRA, YSYEKL. The CDR3 totals 14 residues. V lost 1 base to trimming and J lost 1 base, with 7 bases between them. CDR3 bases: TGCGCCAGCAGCCAAGGGGGATCCCAAGAGACCCAGTACTTC. Translated, it gives CASSQGGSQETQYF.

This clonotype was detected ten times or more. The J gene is TRBJ1-1, the V gene TRBV6-5; TRBD1 aligns across 10 bases. From germline, CDR1 is MNHEY and CDR2 SVGAGI. CDR3 size: 17 residues. V dropped 2 bases and J dropped 4; count of bases not matched to a gene: 10. The CDR3 loop is CASSYGRDRGLSTEAFF. CDR3 bases: TGTGCCAGCAGTTACGGGAGGGACAGGGGCCTTAGCACTGAAGCTTTCTTT.